This TCR beta chain was identified during a study of T cells in Graves' hyperthyroidism and ophthalmopathy. Authors of the study amplified TCR beta CDR3 regions from RNA transcripts. Carried out on the TCR CDR3, a first-round RT-PCR used the HTBI primer set. TCRdb re-called the multiplex PCR reads through MiXCR, storing one row per CDR3 protein. The sample records roughly 500,000 distinct CDR3 sequences, 35% to 55% being singletons. This clonotype was seen at least ten times. This CDR3 has 14 amino acids. The V and J ends lost 5 bases and 6 bases respectively, with 16 bases between them. Germline V gene sequence: CDR1 MDHEN, CDR2 SYDVKM.

The receptor's source is an adult woman with Graves' disease, either hyperthyroidism or ophthalmopathy (not recorded which). The sequenced sample was peripheral blood or thyroid tissue (not recorded which). This chain connects TRBV28 to TRBJ1-1; D may be TRBD1 (5 bases). The CDR3 here is CASSPGTRIPEAFF. The CDR3 DNA reads as TGTGCCAGCAGTCCAGGGACGAGGATTCCTGAAGCTTTCTTT.